One and the same sample provided the 24 T cell receptor beta chains below, sequenced in a study of blood T cell repertoires in COVID-19. Sequenced by immunoSEQ multiplex PCR; TCRdb stores in-frame clones only, minus some. Of tens of thousands of clones in the sample, around 84% are singletons; the top ten hold approximately 10%. What was sequenced was peripheral blood. These receptors originate from a human donor in a cohort sampled during active COVID-19.

The V and J genes are TRBV6-5 and TRBJ2-3; 11 nucleotides line up with TRBD2. The CDR3 is 15 amino acids. With 9 bases clipped from V and 2 bases from J, the junction kept 7 bases outside the gene matches. Per the germline V gene, CDR1 is MNHEY and CDR2 is SVGAGI. CDR3 coding DNA: TGTGCCAGTATGGCTAGCGGGAGGATCACAGATACGCAGTATTTT. It specifies CASMASGRITDTQYF.

CDR3 nucleotides: TGTGCCAGCAGCGGTAGGCTACGGGGGAAAAGGAGCAATCAGCCCCAGCATTTT. This translates into CASSGRLRGKRSNQPQHF. The J gene is TRBJ1-5, the V gene TRBV7-7, with D tentatively TRBD1 (5 bases). The V end was cut by 5 bases, the J end by 1 base, with 21 bases between. Germline CDR1 and CDR2: SSHAT and FNYEAQ (reference sequence). The CDR3 contains 18 residues.

The chain carries TRBV19 and TRBJ2-7; TRBD2 matches at 7 bases. Trimming cost V 1 base and J 4 bases; bases outside gene matches: 7. Germline assignment: CDR1 LNHDA and CDR2 SQIVND (reference sequence). The CDR3 is made up of 15 amino acids. The CDR3 spells CASSIAGGRGYEQYF. CDR3 DNA: TGTGCCAGTAGTATAGCGGGCGGGAGAGGATACGAGCAGTACTTC.

The chain recombines TRBV6-5 with TRBJ1-2; TRBD1 matches 8 bases. CDR1 MNHEY and CDR2 SVGAGI come from the germline V gene. Trimming at V came to 4 bases and at J to 3 bases, leaving 4 bases not matched to a gene. The CDR3 consists of 14 residues. CDR3 sequence: CASSLTGDDYGYTF. The DNA for the CDR3 is TGTGCCAGCAGTTTGACAGGGGATGACTATGGCTACACCTTC.

The chain carries TRBV19 and TRBJ2-5; possible D gene TRBD2, 7 bases. V was cut by 3 bases and J by 2 bases, with 13 bases left in between. There are 15 residues in the CDR3. Germline CDR1 and CDR2: LNHDA and SQIVND (reference sequence). The chain's CDR3 is CASSIPGGGQETQYF. CDR3 bases: TGTGCCAGTAGTATCCCGGGGGGCGGGCAAGAGACCCAGTACTTC.

This chain uses TRBV2 with TRBJ2-1, with D perhaps matching TRBD2 (6 bases). The length of the CDR3 is 15 residues. V lost 5 bases and J 4 bases, leaving 15 bases between the germline ends. Germline V CDR1 and CDR2: SNHLY, FYNNEI. The CDR3 sequence is CASSLTGVGYNEQFF. The CDR3 DNA reads as TGTGCCAGCAGTTTGACGGGAGTAGGATACAATGAGCAGTTCTTC.

CDR3 DNA sequence: TGTGCCAGCAGCCTAATCCCTATTTTGGACAGCTCTGAAAAACTGTTTTTT. This encodes CASSLIPILDSSEKLFF. The gene calls are TRBV4-2 and TRBJ1-4, with D tentatively TRBD1 (6 bases). Trimming removed 4 bases from V and 7 bases from J, with 22 bases in between. Germline V gene sequence: CDR1 LGHNA, CDR2 YNFKEQ. The CDR3 contains 17 residues.

The gene calls are TRBV2 and TRBJ2-1; D is ambiguous. Germline-derived CDR1 and CDR2 are SNHLY and FYNNEI. V was shortened by 4 bases and J by 9 bases, with 19 bases between the two germline ends. There are 15 residues in the CDR3. The CDR3 region is CASSALGPGSGEQFF. The CDR3 nucleotides read TGTGCCAGCAGTGCGTTAGGTCCCGGGTCGGGTGAGCAGTTCTTC.

J is TRBJ2-3 and V is TRBV21-1; the table assigns TRBD2, which was not confirmed against the DNA. TRBV21-1 is termed a pseudogene. The CDR3 has 18 residues. The CDR3, as DNA: TGTGCCAGCAGCAAAGAGGAGGTACCCGATTATGGGACAGATACGCAGTATTTT. As protein: CASSKEEVPDYGTDTQYF.

The chain couples TRBV6-5 to TRBJ2-7; TRBD1 might be the D (6 bases). The germline V and J ends were trimmed by 7 bases and 0 bases, with 13 bases remaining between them. The germline gives CDR1 MNHEY, CDR2 SVGAGI. The CDR3 spans 14 residues. CDR3 region: CASKPDSASYEQYF. For the CDR3, the DNA is TGTGCCAGCAAACCGGACAGCGCCTCCTACGAGCAGTACTTC.

This clone was seen just once. The V gene is TRBV6-4, the J gene TRBJ2-7; 8 bases fit TRBD2. The junction had 9 bases not matched to a gene; V was cut back by 4 bases and J by 4 bases. The CDR3 totals 15 residues. The germline V gene encodes CDR1 MRHNA and CDR2 SNTAGT. The CDR3 is CASSVDSGESYEQYF. The CDR3 region has the DNA TGTGCCAGCAGTGTTGATAGCGGGGAGTCGTACGAGCAGTACTTC.

The CDR3 nucleotides are TGCGCCAGCAGCCACCTCGGACTAGCGGGAGACAAGGATGAGCAGTTCTTC. Residues: CASSHLGLAGDKDEQFF. V is TRBV4-1 and J is TRBJ2-1, with TRBD2 matching over 13 bases. The CDR3 is 17 residues long. V gave up 3 bases and J gave up 8 bases; unmatched junction bases: 10. Germline V gene lookup returns CDR1 MGHRA and CDR2 YSYEKL.

This clone was counted a few times. The rearrangement links TRBV2 to TRBJ2-7, with D unresolved. Trimming cost V 4 bases and J 3 bases, with 7 bases left between them. Germline CDR1 SNHLY, CDR2 FYNNEI. The CDR3 is 12 amino acids. The CDR3 DNA reads TGTGCCAGCAGTGCCTCCTTCTACGAGCAGTACTTC. Translated: CASSASFYEQYF. The full variable domain, its missing parts supplied by reference TRBV2 and TRBJ2-7, is EPEVTQTPSHQVTQMGQEVILRCVPISNHLYFYWYRQILGQKVEFLVSFYNNEISEKSEIFDDQFSVERPDGSNFTLKIRSTKLEDSAMYFCASSASFYEQYFGPGTRLTVT.

V usage is TRBV6-1 and J usage is TRBJ1-2; D might be TRBD1 (6 bases). Trimming took off 0 bases at V and 9 bases at J, with 11 bases between the two ends. The germline gives CDR1 MNHNS, CDR2 SASEGT. This CDR3 is built from 13 residues. The CDR3 loop reads CASSEARGSSYTF. The CDR3 bases are TGTGCCAGCAGTGAAGCTAGGGGGTCGAGCTACACCTTC.

This chain connects TRBV5-1 to TRBJ1-3; D uncertain. CDR3 size: 15 residues. V gave up 0 bases and J gave up 0 bases, with 7 bases separating them. Germline-derived CDR1 and CDR2 are SGHRS and YFSETQ. The CDR3 is CASSLEAGSGNTIYF. The CDR3 DNA reads as TGCGCCAGCAGCTTGGAGGCGGGCTCTGGAAACACCATATATTTT.

The gene calls are TRBV9 and TRBJ1-3; D is possibly TRBD1 (6 bases). This CDR3 has 15 amino acids. CDR1 and CDR2 from the germline V gene are SGDLS and YYNGEE. V shed 5 bases and J shed 8 bases, with 20 bases lying between them. CDR3 DNA sequence: TGTGCCAGCAGTCGAGGGGGGGTCCGCCGGGACACCATATATTTT. This codes for CASSRGGVRRDTIYF.

J is TRBJ2-5 and V is TRBV5-6; the match to TRBD2 covers 15 bases. The germline V gene has CDR1 SGHDT and CDR2 YYEEEE. The J segment lost 5 bases and the V segment lost 5 bases, leaving 4 bases of the junction unmatched. This CDR3 contains 15 residues. CDR3 amino acids: CASSRTSGGDETQYF. DNA for the CDR3: TGTGCCAGCAGTAGGACTAGCGGGGGGGATGAGACCCAGTACTTC.

This chain connects TRBV28 to TRBJ1-6, with 10 bases aligning to TRBD1. With V trimmed by 0 bases and J by 13 bases, 9 bases remained unmatched. From germline, CDR1 is MDHEN and CDR2 SYDVKM. This CDR3 is built from 16 residues. The CDR3 loop is CASSLWGTGEGLPLHF. Written as DNA, the CDR3 is TGTGCCAGCAGTTTATGGGGGACAGGGGAAGGATTGCCCCTCCACTTT.

The V call is TRBV6-5, the J call TRBJ2-7; perhaps TRBD2 as D (5 bases). The CDR3 is made up of 15 amino acids. Trimming pared 4 bases from V and 0 bases from J, leaving 13 bases between. The germline V gene has CDR1 MNHEY and CDR2 SVGAGI. The CDR3 sequence is CASSSSRGFSYEQYF. The CDR3 bases are TGTGCCAGCAGTTCCTCTCGGGGTTTCTCCTACGAGCAGTACTTC.

This clone was detected a few times. The J gene is TRBJ2-2, the V gene TRBV28; a weak D match, TRBD1 (6 bases). Trimming took 0 bases from V and 5 from J, leaving 7 bases between them. The CDR3 sequence is 14 residues long. In germline, CDR1 is MDHEN, CDR2 SYDVKM. CDR3 residues: CASSLWRGTGELFF. In nucleotides, the CDR3 is TGTGCCAGCAGTTTATGGAGGGGGACCGGGGAGCTGTTTTTT.

This chain joins TRBV6-6 and TRBJ2-3; weak D call: TRBD2 (5 bases). The CDR3 loop spans 13 amino acids. Germline loops: CDR1 MNHNY, CDR2 SVGAGI (reference sequence). The V end was cut by 2 bases, the J end by 4 bases, with 7 bases between. In DNA, the CDR3 is TGTGCCAGCAGTTACGTCGGGGCAGATACGCAGTATTTT. It yields the protein CASSYVGADTQYF.

The V call is TRBV14, the J call TRBJ2-1; 10 bases match TRBD2. The CDR3 runs to 17 residues. Germline CDR1 reads SGHDN; CDR2 reads FVKESK. J lost 8 bases, V lost 2 bases, and 12 bases had no gene match. The CDR3 loop reads CASSQLAGGHPLDEQFF. The CDR3 DNA sequence: TGTGCCAGCAGCCAATTAGCGGGAGGCCACCCGTTGGATGAGCAGTTCTTC.

The chain couples TRBV7-9 to TRBJ1-5; 12 nucleotides align to TRBD1. J lost 6 bases, V lost 5 bases, and 8 bases had no gene match. The CDR3 has 16 residues. Germline CDR1 SEHNR, CDR2 FQNEAQ (reference sequence). CDR3 in amino acids: CASSHGTGGYSQPQHF. Written as DNA, the CDR3 is TGTGCCAGCAGCCATGGGACAGGGGGCTATTCTCAGCCCCAGCATTTT.

V is TRBV4-1 and J is TRBJ2-5, with unresolved D. Germline-derived CDR1 and CDR2 are MGHRA and YSYEKL. Trimming removed 2 bases from V and 4 bases from J, with 14 bases in between. This CDR3 region has 15 residues. CDR3 DNA sequence: TGCGCCAGCAGCCAATCGCCACTACCGTCAGAGACCCAGTACTTC. This translates into CASSQSPLPSETQYF.